Shown below are 30 T cell receptor beta chains from a single sample sequenced in a study of radiotherapy plus CTLA-4 blockade in lung cancer (dated by TCRdb to 2016 to 2019). The library was built by means of the immunoSEQ multiplex PCR assay. TCRdb stores this immuneACCESS table with in-frame sequences only. Part of the clones is absent; in the studies checked, under half of the shortfall reflects unresolved V genes, and no reason is known for the rest. For this sample the table gives 40,000 to 50,000 clones, of which roughly four fifths were detected only once. The top ten clonotypes cover more than 3% of the sample. The starting material was peripheral blood, obtained from a patient treated with radiotherapy plus ipilimumab. These receptors all come from a human donor with non-small cell lung cancer who had stable disease on radiotherapy plus ipilimumab.

The chain links TRBV6-5 to TRBJ2-5; 7 nucleotides align to TRBD1. The length of the CDR3 is 13 residues. Germline CDR1 and CDR2: MNHEY and SVGAGI. V was clipped by 5 bases and J by 5 bases; unmatched bases: 5. The CDR3 sequence: CASSGTVTETQYF. CDR3 nucleotides: TGTGCCAGCAGTGGGACAGTGACGGAGACCCAGTACTTC.

This chain uses TRBV28 with TRBJ1-6; the match to TRBD1 covers 11 bases. V was clipped by 3 bases and J by 5 bases; unmatched bases: 3. The germline gives CDR1 MDHEN, CDR2 SYDVKM. The CDR3 is 16 residues long. The CDR3 DNA is TGTGCCAGCAGTTTCGGGACAGGGGGAAATAATTCACCCCTCCACTTT. It is translated as CASSFGTGGNNSPLHF. The variable domain in full, completed from reference TRBV28 and TRBJ1-6, reads DVKVTQSSRYLVKRTGEKVFLECVQDMDHENMFWYRQDPGLGLRLIYFSYDVKMKEKGDIPEGYSVSREKKERFSLILESASTNQTSMYLCASSFGTGGNNSPLHFGNGTRLTVT.

This clone was seen just once. This chain connects TRBV6-1 to TRBJ2-7; 14 bases agree with TRBD2. CDR1 and CDR2 from the germline V gene are MNHNS and SASEGT. J gave up 6 bases and V 4 bases, and 11 bases lay outside the gene matches. CDR3 length equals 17 residues. In DNA form, the CDR3 reads TGTGCCAGCAGTGGGCGACTAGCGGGAGGGGTAGTATCCGAGCAGTACTTC. Protein sequence: CASSGRLAGGVVSEQYF.

This rearrangement joins TRBV7-6 to TRBJ2-1; TRBD2 aligns across 7 bases. Trimming cost V 0 bases and J 6 bases; bases outside gene matches: 14. Germline values: CDR1 SGHVS, CDR2 FNYEAQ. This CDR3 contains 18 residues. The CDR3 loop reads CASSLASVAGVTGNEQFF. The DNA for the CDR3 is TGTGCCAGCAGCTTAGCGAGTGTTGCGGGAGTAACCGGCAATGAGCAGTTCTTC.

The chain employs TRBV9 and TRBJ1-2, with 9 bases fitting TRBD1. V lost 3 bases, J lost 6 bases, and 6 bases stayed unmatched. CDR3 length: 14 residues. Germline CDR1 is SGDLS and CDR2 is YYNGEE. Written as DNA, the CDR3 is TGTGCCAGCAGCGCCCTGACAGGGGGACATGGCTACACCTTC. Its translation is CASSALTGGHGYTF.

V is TRBV4-3 and J is TRBJ2-3; TRBD1 matches at 12 bases. The CDR3 runs 21 residues. The V segment lost 0 bases and the J segment 0 bases; nucleotides outside the gene matches: 13. Per germline, CDR1 LGHNA and CDR2 YSLEER. CDR3 nucleotides: TGCGCCAGCAGCCAAGATTTGTCCTCGGGGACAGGGGGCCGGAGCACAGATACGCAGTATTTT. Translation gives CASSQDLSSGTGGRSTDTQYF.

This chain joins TRBV4-3 and TRBJ2-1, with 8 bases matching TRBD2. After removal of 3 bases from V and 10 bases from J, the junction contained 5 bases not matched to a gene. Germline lookup yields CDR1 LGHNA and CDR2 YSLEER. The CDR3 covers 13 residues. The CDR3 spells CASSQEIAGEQFF. DNA for the CDR3: TGCGCCAGCAGCCAGGAAATAGCGGGAGAGCAGTTCTTC.

The chain joins TRBV5-4 to TRBJ2-1; 8 nucleotides line up with TRBD2. The CDR3 covers 14 residues. V gave up 2 bases and J gave up 2 bases; unmatched junction bases: 0. Germline CDR1 SGHNT, CDR2 YYREEE (reference sequence). The CDR3 nucleotides are TGTGCCAGCAGCTTAGCGGGAGCCTACAATGAGCAGTTCTTC. Its translation is CASSLAGAYNEQFF.

The gene calls are TRBV4-3 and TRBJ2-7; 10 bases are a match to TRBD2. The CDR3 has 20 amino acids. Trimming at V came to 3 bases and at J to 2 bases, leaving 19 bases not matched to a gene. Germline CDR1 LGHNA, CDR2 YSLEER. This CDR3 is CASSHGVGQDSGLATYEQYF. In DNA form, the CDR3 reads TGCGCCAGCAGCCACGGAGTCGGACAGGATTCGGGACTAGCGACCTACGAGCAGTACTTC.

In DNA form, the CDR3 reads TGTGCCAGCAACTCGGGACAGGGGAACACTGAAGCTTTCTTT. Translation: CASNSGQGNTEAFF. The V and J genes are TRBV28 and TRBJ1-1; 9 nucleotides align to TRBD1. The V and J ends lost 7 bases and 1 base, in that order; junction bases with no gene match: 4. The germline V gene encodes CDR1 MDHEN and CDR2 SYDVKM. There are 14 residues in the CDR3.

The chain couples TRBV30 to TRBJ1-2, with 12 bases fitting TRBD1. This CDR3 contains 15 residues. The ends lost 7 bases at V and 2 bases at J; junction bases unmatched: 8. Germline assignment: CDR1 GTSNPN and CDR2 SVGIG (reference sequence). CDR3 sequence (DNA): TGTGCCTCTCCGGGACAGGGGGCGCGCAACTATGGCTACACCTTC. It codes for CASPGQGARNYGYTF.

V gene TRBV9 combines with J gene TRBJ2-5, with 8 positions matching TRBD1. After removal of 4 bases from V and 1 base from J, the junction contained 3 bases not matched to a gene. Germline-derived CDR1 and CDR2 are SGDLS and YYNGEE. The CDR3 runs 14 residues. The DNA of the CDR3 is TGTGCCAGCAGCACCGGACAGGGCCAAGAGACCCAGTACTTC. It codes for CASSTGQGQETQYF. The full variable domain, in which reference TRBV9 and TRBJ2-5 provide the parts outside the CDR3, is DSGVTQTPKHLITATGQRVTLRCSPRSGDLSVYWYQQSLDQGLQFLIQYYNGEERAKGNILERFSAQQFPDLHSELNLSSLELGDSALYFCASSTGQGQETQYFGPGTRLLVL.

This chain connects TRBV19 to TRBJ2-7; TRBD1 might be the D (5 bases). Between the trimmed V and J ends, which lost 4 bases and 1 base, there was a span of 11 bases. CDR1 and CDR2 (germline): LNHDA, SQIVND (reference sequence). There are 14 residues in the CDR3. CDR3 in amino acids: CASSKTDRSYEQYF. CDR3 bases: TGTGCCAGTAGTAAGACAGACCGGTCCTACGAGCAGTACTTC.

The chain is built from TRBV2 and TRBJ1-4, with D uncertain. The CDR3 has 13 amino acids. V lost 3 bases to trimming and J lost 8 bases, with 10 bases between them. Per the germline V gene, CDR1 is SNHLY and CDR2 is FYNNEI. The CDR3 DNA is TGTGCCAGCAGTGAGAGCGGTCGGGAAAAACTGTTTTTT. Amino acids: CASSESGREKLFF.

The rearrangement joins TRBV7-2 to TRBJ1-3, with a tentative D call TRBD1 (5 bases). From germline, CDR1 is SGHTA and CDR2 FQGNSA. This CDR3 is built from 18 residues. V gave up 0 bases and J gave up 4 bases, with 19 bases separating them. The CDR3 is CASSLAPYRSRGGNTIYF. For the CDR3, the DNA is TGTGCCAGCAGCTTAGCCCCTTATCGGAGTCGGGGGGGAAACACCATATATTTT.

The genes are TRBV18 and TRBJ1-5; 7 bases agree with TRBD1. Losses at the gene ends were 6 bases for V and 3 bases for J; bases not matched to a gene: 5. Germline lookup yields CDR1 KGHSH and CDR2 LQKENI. The CDR3 covers 14 residues. CDR3 in amino acids: CASSPGTANQPQHF. DNA of the CDR3: TGTGCCAGCTCCCCCGGGACAGCCAATCAGCCCCAGCATTTT.

This chain joins TRBV7-3 and TRBJ2-2; D remains unclear. This CDR3 is built from 13 residues. V lost 5 bases and J 4 bases, leaving 8 bases between the germline ends. Germline values: CDR1 SGHTA, CDR2 FQGTGA. CDR3 loop: CASSDQFTGELFF. The CDR3 bases are TGTGCCAGCAGCGATCAGTTCACCGGGGAGCTGTTTTTT.

This chain links TRBV10-2 with TRBJ2-7; possible D gene TRBD1, 6 bases. Trimming cost V 0 bases and J 6 bases, with 6 bases left between them. Per germline, CDR1 WSHSY and CDR2 SAAADI. The CDR3 is 12 residues long. CDR3 sequence reads: CASSESGAEQYF. DNA for the CDR3: TGCGCCAGCAGTGAGTCGGGGGCCGAGCAGTACTTC.

V and J are TRBV28 and TRBJ2-5; 12 bases are shared with TRBD1. The assigned J gene may be wrong: the sequence end matches TRBJ2-7 better. Germline-derived CDR1 and CDR2 are MDHEN and SYDVKM. The CDR3 has 15 residues. The CDR3 coding sequence is TGTGCCAGCAGCCACCGGGACAGGGGGCGGTACGAGCAGTACTTC. Amino acid sequence: CASSHRDRGRYEQYF.

There are a few counts of this clone. The chain combines TRBV18 with TRBJ1-2; no clear D gene. The CDR3 covers 12 residues. CDR1 and CDR2 from the germline V gene are KGHSH and LQKENI. With 4 bases removed from V and 6 bases from J, the gap between germline ends came to 9 bases. As DNA, the CDR3 is TGTGCCAGCTCACGCGGCGAAGATGGCTACACCTTC. Encoded protein: CASSRGEDGYTF.

The rearrangement uses TRBV30 and TRBJ2-6, with a weak D call TRBD1 (5 bases). The germline V gene encodes CDR1 GTSNPN and CDR2 SVGIG (reference sequence). The CDR3 has 18 amino acids. V gave up 0 bases and J gave up 1 base, with 16 bases separating them. CDR3 sequence (DNA): TGTGCCTGGAGTGTACGATGGGGCGCAGGGTCTGGGGCCAACGTCCTGACTTTC. Amino acid sequence: CAWSVRWGAGSGANVLTF. Full variable domain (missing parts from reference TRBV30 and TRBJ2-6): SQTIHQWPATLVQPVGSPLSLECTVEGTSNPNLYWYRQAAGRGLQLLFYSVGIGQISSEVPQNLSASRPQDRQFILSSKKLLLSDSGFYLCAWSVRWGAGSGANVLTFGAGSRLTVL.

The chain links TRBV10-3 to TRBJ1-1; D call uncertain. The CDR3 extends over 13 amino acids. V was shortened by 6 bases and J by 0 bases, with 8 bases between the two germline ends. Germline assignment: CDR1 ENHRY and CDR2 SYGVKD. The CDR3: CAIRREMNTEAFF. Here the CDR3 DNA reads TGTGCCATCAGGAGAGAGATGAACACTGAAGCTTTCTTT.

The J gene is TRBJ2-1, the V gene TRBV13; 12 nucleotides agree with TRBD2. J was trimmed by 9 bases and V by 5 bases; bases with no gene match: 8. This CDR3 is built from 15 residues. Germline V CDR1 and CDR2: PRHDT, FYEKMQ (reference sequence). The chain's CDR3 is CASSPRLAGAIEQFF. The CDR3 DNA reads as TGTGCCAGCAGCCCGCGACTAGCGGGAGCGATTGAGCAGTTCTTC.

In DNA form, the CDR3 reads TGTGCCAGAAGCGAGACCTACAGGTACCGCTCCTACAATGAGCAGTTCTTC. Its translation: CARSETYRYRSYNEQFF. The J gene is TRBJ2-1, the V gene TRBV5-3; a possible D gene is TRBD1 (5 bases). TRBV5-3 has ORF status, its function being uncertain. CDR3 length equals 17 residues. V was pared by 4 bases and J by 0 bases, with 17 bases between.

This rearrangement joins TRBV6-5 to TRBJ2-7, with TRBD1 as a possible D gene (5 bases). Trimming removed 0 bases from V and 6 bases from J, with 12 bases in between. The CDR3 totals 14 residues. Germline V gene sequence: CDR1 MNHEY, CDR2 SVGAGI. CDR3: CASSYSGRATEQYF. The DNA for the CDR3 is TGTGCCAGCAGTTACTCGGGCAGGGCTACCGAGCAGTACTTC.

This clone was counted once. The chain couples TRBV7-2 to TRBJ1-6; the D is unclear. Germline CDR1 and CDR2: SGHTA and FQGNSA. Trimming took 4 bases from V and 10 from J, leaving 20 bases between them. The CDR3 length is 16 residues. CDR3 sequence reads: CASSSSQAGRGSPLHF. DNA of the CDR3: TGTGCCAGCAGCTCCTCGCAGGCGGGGAGAGGGTCACCCCTCCACTTT.

On this clone itself: One end of the junction does not line up with germline, which may come from a read error. The chain uses TRBV28 and TRBJ2-5; no clear D. CDR1 and CDR2 from the germline V gene are MDHEN and SYDVKM. The CDR3 extends over 15 amino acids. CDR3: CAGSLRPGVVETQYF. The CDR3 DNA reads as TGTGCCGGCAGTTTACGACCAGGCGTAGTAGAGACCCAGTACTTC.

This chain connects TRBV5-4 to TRBJ2-1; D gene unclear. Germline loops: CDR1 SGHNT, CDR2 YYREEE (reference sequence). The CDR3 sequence is 14 residues long. V shed 4 bases and J shed 5 bases, with 13 bases lying between them. As DNA, the CDR3 is TGTGCCAGCAGCCAATTCTACGAGGACAATGAGCAGTTCTTC. This codes for CASSQFYEDNEQFF.

The chain employs TRBV2 and TRBJ2-3, with unresolved D. V lost 4 bases and J 1 base, leaving 3 bases between the germline ends. The CDR3 runs to 12 residues. Per the germline V gene, CDR1 is SNHLY and CDR2 is FYNNEI. The CDR3 loop is CASSAGTDTQYF. The CDR3 DNA reads TGTGCCAGCAGTGCTGGCACAGATACGCAGTATTTT.

The chain couples TRBV7-8 to TRBJ1-3; tentatively, D is TRBD1 (5 bases). The length of the CDR3 is 17 residues. CDR1 and CDR2 (germline): SGHVS, FQNEAQ. The V and J ends lost 5 bases and 2 bases respectively, with 19 bases between them. The CDR3 region is CASSPGRGAPPGNTIYF. As DNA, the CDR3 is TGTGCCAGCAGCCCGGGTAGGGGTGCCCCGCCTGGAAACACCATATATTTT.